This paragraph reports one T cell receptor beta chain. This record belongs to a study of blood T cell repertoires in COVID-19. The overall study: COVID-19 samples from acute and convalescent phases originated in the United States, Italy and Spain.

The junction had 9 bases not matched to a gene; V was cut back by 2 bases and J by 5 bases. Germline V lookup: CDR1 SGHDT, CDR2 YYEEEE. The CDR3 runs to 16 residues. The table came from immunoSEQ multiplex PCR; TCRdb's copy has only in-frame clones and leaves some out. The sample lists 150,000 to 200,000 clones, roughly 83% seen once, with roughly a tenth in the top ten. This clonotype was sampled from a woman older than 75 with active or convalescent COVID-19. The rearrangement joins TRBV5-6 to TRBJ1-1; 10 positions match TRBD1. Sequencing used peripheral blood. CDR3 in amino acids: CASSLRQGAMGTEAFF. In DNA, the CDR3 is TGTGCCAGCAGCTTAAGACAGGGGGCAATGGGAACTGAAGCTTTCTTT.